Following are 5 T cell receptor beta chains from one sample sequenced in a study of shared clonotypes between healthy human individuals. Generated by immunoSEQ multiplex PCR, the TCRdb table keeps only in-frame clones and is missing some. The sample has approximately 440,000 clones; approximately 71% are singletons. Sequencing used PBMCs. These TCRs come from a woman between 40 and 50 years old in good health. Some clones in this sample may be carry-over from other donors' samples.

V is TRBV7-8 and J is TRBJ2-5; D remains ambiguous. The CDR3 runs 13 residues. Trimming took 3 bases from V and 1 from J, leaving 6 bases between them. Germline V gives CDR1 SGHVS, CDR2 FQNEAQ. The CDR3 protein is CASSFTRQETQYF. DNA for the CDR3: TGTGCCAGCAGCTTTACACGCCAAGAGACCCAGTACTTC.

About this clone itself: The same CDR3 can be traced to other DNA sequences in this sample. CDR3 loop: CAWSSAYEQYF. The CDR3 DNA sequence: TGTGCCTGGTCCAGCGCTTACGAGCAGTACTTC. The gene calls are TRBV30 and TRBJ2-7; D ambiguous. The CDR3 totals 11 residues. The V end was cut by 5 bases, the J end by 4 bases, with 9 bases between. Germline assignment: CDR1 GTSNPN and CDR2 SVGIG (reference sequence).

A remark on this clone: This may stem from a read error, because a much larger clone lies one nucleotide away. The CDR3 sequence is CASSQELAGVGELFF. CDR3 nucleotide sequence: TGTGCCAGCAGCCAAGAACTAGCGGGAGTCGGGGAGCTGTTTTTT. The V gene is TRBV14, the J gene TRBJ2-2; 11 bases map to TRBD2. CDR3 length: 15 residues. Germline loops: CDR1 SGHDN, CDR2 FVKESK. V trimming: 0 bases; J trimming: 7 bases; junction bases outside the gene matches: 1.

This chain joins TRBV27 and TRBJ2-3, with 13 bases identical to TRBD2. From germline, CDR1 is MNHEY and CDR2 SMNVEV (reference sequence). The CDR3 spans 17 residues. V shed 6 bases and J 4 bases; nucleotides not matched to a gene: 10. The CDR3 region has the DNA TGTGCCAGCAGGCACGGACTAGCGGGAGTTCCGGCAGATACGCAGTATTTT. This encodes CASRHGLAGVPADTQYF.

V and J are TRBV9 and TRBJ1-5; no definite D call. Trimming cost V 0 bases and J 5 bases, with 12 bases left between them. CDR1 and CDR2 (germline): SGDLS, YYNGEE. This CDR3 has 15 residues. CDR3 sequence: CASSVDPGRDQPQHF. CDR3 nucleotides: TGTGCCAGCAGCGTAGACCCAGGAAGGGATCAGCCCCAGCATTTT.